The clone carrying this TCR beta chain was seen only once. No antigen is known for it. A sample-barcoded 5' primer and a J-beta primer mix were used in a second PCR of about 7 to 12 cycles. A 12-random-nucleotide template-switch adaptor tagged each cDNA molecule. MiXCR was run by TCRdb on the 5' RACE reads, yielding one entry per CDR3 protein. The sample records about 1.8 million distinct CDR3 sequences, around 48% being singletons. This sample stems from a study of blood T cells in healthy people across ages. Findings of the study overall: Higher diversity, along with more naive CD4+ cells, distinguished long-lived donors from aged donors.

This CDR3 contains 15 residues. Trimming stripped 0 bases from V and 2 bases from J, with 10 bases between. The germline V gene has CDR1 DFQATT and CDR2 SNEGSKA (reference sequence). Per sample, at least 5 micrograms of total RNA were extracted. The chain employs TRBV20-1 and TRBJ1-4, with a possible D match to TRBD1 (6 bases). This TCR was recovered from a woman in her thirties or forties in good health. The sequenced sample was blood. In nucleotides, the CDR3 is TGCAGTGCTAGAGATATCCAGGGGACTAATGAAAAACTGTTTTTT. It yields the protein CSARDIQGTNEKLFF.